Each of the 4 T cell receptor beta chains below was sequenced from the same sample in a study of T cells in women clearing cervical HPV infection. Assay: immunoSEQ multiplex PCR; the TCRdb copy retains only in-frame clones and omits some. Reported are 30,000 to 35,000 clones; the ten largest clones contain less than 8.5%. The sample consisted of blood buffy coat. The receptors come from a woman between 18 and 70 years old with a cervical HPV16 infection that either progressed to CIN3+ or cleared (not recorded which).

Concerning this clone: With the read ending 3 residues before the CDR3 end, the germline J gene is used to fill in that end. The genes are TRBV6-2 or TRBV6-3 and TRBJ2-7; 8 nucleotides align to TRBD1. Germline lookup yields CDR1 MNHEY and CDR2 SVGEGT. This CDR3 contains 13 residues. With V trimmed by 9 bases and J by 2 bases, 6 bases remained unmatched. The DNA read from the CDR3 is TGTGCCAGTAAACGGACAGGGACCTACGAG. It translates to CASKRTGTYE. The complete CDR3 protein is CASKRTGTYEQYF.

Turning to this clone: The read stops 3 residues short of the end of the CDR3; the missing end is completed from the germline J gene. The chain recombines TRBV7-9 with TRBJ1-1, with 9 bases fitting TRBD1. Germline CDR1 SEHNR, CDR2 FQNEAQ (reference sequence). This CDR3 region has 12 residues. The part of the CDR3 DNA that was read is TGTGCCAGCGGGAACAGGGGGCGCGAA. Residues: CASGNRGRE. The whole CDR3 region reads CASGNRGREAFF.

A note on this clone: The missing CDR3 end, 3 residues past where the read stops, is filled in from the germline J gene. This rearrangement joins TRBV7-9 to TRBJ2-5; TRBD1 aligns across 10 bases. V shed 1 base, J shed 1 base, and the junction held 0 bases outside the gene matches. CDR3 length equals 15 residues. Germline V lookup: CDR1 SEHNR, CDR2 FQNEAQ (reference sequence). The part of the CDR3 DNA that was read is TGTGCCAGCAGCTTAGGGACAGGGGGCCAAGAGACC. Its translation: CASSLGTGGQET. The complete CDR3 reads CASSLGTGGQETQYF.

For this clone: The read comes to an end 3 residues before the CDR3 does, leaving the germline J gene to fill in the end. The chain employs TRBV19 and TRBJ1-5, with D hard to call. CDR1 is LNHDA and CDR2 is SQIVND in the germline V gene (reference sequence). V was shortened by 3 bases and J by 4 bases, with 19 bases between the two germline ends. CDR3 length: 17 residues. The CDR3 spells CASSISEVRVRNQPQHF. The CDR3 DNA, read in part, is TGTGCCAGTAGTATTTCTGAGGTGAGGGTAAGGAATCAGCCC.